Detailed here is one T cell receptor (beta chain). This record comes from a study of control samples from healthy donors and cancer patients. The CDR3 is made up of 14 amino acids. The germline V gene encodes CDR1 SQVTM and CDR2 ANQGSEA. The V segment lost 2 bases and the J segment 0 bases; nucleotides outside the gene matches: 4. Profiled with immunoSEQ multiplex PCR; TCRdb holds only in-frame clones, not every one. The profile shows about 120,000 clones, over 75% of them singletons. Source material: blood. The receptor was isolated from a man between 18 and 29 years old in good health. The chain carries TRBV29-1 and TRBJ2-7; 7 nucleotides align to TRBD2. CDR3 region: CSVETGTNSYEQYF. CDR3 in DNA: TGCAGCGTTGAAACCGGGACTAACTCCTACGAGCAGTACTTC.